This T cell receptor (beta chain) was sequenced during a study of regulatory T cells in long-lasting Graves disease. The time point denotes: persistent/refractory GD, antithyroid drugs over 5 years with positive TRAb. Generation of the TCR library employed RNA extracted from PBMCs. Overall study findings and caveats: The researchers studied only peripheral blood, not thyroid tissue.

V was pared by 3 bases and J by 10 bases, with 9 bases of the junction left unmatched. CDR1 is SGHTA and CDR2 is FQGNSA in the germline V gene. The CDR3 runs 14 residues. About this clonotype: No antigen is known for it.

According to the study, TCR beta libraries were built with iRepertoire HTBI primers and CDR3-region Arm-PCR. TCRdb fed the multiplex PCR reads into MiXCR, producing one record per CDR3 protein. The sample carries about 290,000 distinct CDR3 sequences, approximately 20% recorded once. V gene TRBV7-2 combines with J gene TRBJ2-1; 7 bases fit TRBD1. The material was peripheral blood mononuclear cells (PBMCs), obtained when the disease was refractory, from a patient treated with antithyroid drugs. This sequence was found in a female donor with Graves disease. DNA for the CDR3: TGTGCCAGCAGCTTGTCACAGGGGCTCGGGGAGCAGTTCTTC. Amino acid sequence: CASSLSQGLGEQFF. Full variable domain (rest looked up from reference TRBV7-2 and TRBJ2-1): GAGVSQSPSNKVTEKGKDVELRCDPISGHTALYWYRQSLGQGLEFLIYFQGNSAPDKSGLPSDRFSAERTGGSVSTLTIQRTQQEDSAVYLCASSLSQGLGEQFFGPGTRLTVL.